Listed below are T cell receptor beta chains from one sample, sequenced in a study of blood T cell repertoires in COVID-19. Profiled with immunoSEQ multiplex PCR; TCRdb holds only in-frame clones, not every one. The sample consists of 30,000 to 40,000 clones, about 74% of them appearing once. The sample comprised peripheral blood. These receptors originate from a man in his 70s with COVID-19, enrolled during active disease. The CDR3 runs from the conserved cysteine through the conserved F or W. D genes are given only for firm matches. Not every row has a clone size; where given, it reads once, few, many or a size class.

CASSKGRLAGSGANVLTF	TGTGCCAGTAGTAAGGGGAGACTAGCGGGGTCGGGGGCCAACGTCCTGACTTTC	TRBJ2-6	TRBD2	TRBV19	NA
CASSIPPRAPYEQYF	TGTGCCAGCAGCATTCCTCCGCGGGCGCCCTACGAGCAGTACTTC	TRBJ2-7	NA	TRBV28	NA
CASSQPWGLRETQYF	TGTGCCAGCAGCCAACCTTGGGGGCTGAGGGAGACCCAGTACTTC	TRBJ2-5	NA	TRBV11-2	NA
CASSLPARGQEGYTF	TGTGCCAGCAGCTTGCCGGCCAGGGGGCAGGAAGGCTACACCTTC	TRBJ1-2	TRBD1	TRBV5-6	NA
CASSQDTFIMGARAENTEAFF	TGCGCCAGCAGCCAAGACACTTTCATCATGGGGGCTCGGGCAGAGAACACTGAAGCTTTCTTT	TRBJ1-1	NA	TRBV4-1	NA
CAWQRTGVNYGYTF	TGTGCCTGGCAGAGGACAGGGGTTAACTATGGCTACACCTTC	TRBJ1-2	TRBD1	TRBV30	NA
CSVEVLAGAYEQYF	TGCAGCGTTGAAGTACTAGCGGGGGCGTACGAGCAGTACTTC	TRBJ2-7	TRBD2	TRBV29-1	NA
CASSYGTGTLFGYTF	TGTGCCAGCAGTTACGGGACAGGGACGTTGTTTGGCTACACCTTC	TRBJ1-2	TRBD1	TRBV6-9	NA
CASSDPGSGNTIYF	TGTGCCAGTAGTGACCCGGGCTCTGGAAACACCATATATTTT	TRBJ1-3	NA	TRBV19	NA
CASRLTGGAFGYTF	TGTGCCAGCAGACTTACAGGGGGCGCCTTCGGCTACACCTTC	TRBJ1-2	TRBD1	TRBV28	NA
CASSLTGSNEKLFF	TGTGCCAGCAGTTTAACCGGGAGTAATGAAAAACTGTTTTTT	TRBJ1-4	NA	TRBV6-5	NA
CASSFYPPGYQETQYF	TGTGCCAGCAGCTTTTATCCTCCAGGGTATCAAGAGACCCAGTACTTC	TRBJ2-5	NA	TRBV5-5	NA
CASSPASKFANTGELFF	TGTGCCAGCTCACCGGCTAGCAAGTTCGCGAACACCGGGGAGCTGTTTTTT	TRBJ2-2	NA	TRBV18	NA
CASSWDRGRTEAFF	TGTGCCAGCAGTTGGGACAGGGGGCGAACTGAAGCTTTCTTT	TRBJ1-1	TRBD1	TRBV27	NA
CASSSLRGAGGLGNEQFF	TGTGCCAGCAGCTCCTTACGAGGAGCGGGAGGGCTAGGCAATGAGCAGTTCTTC	TRBJ2-1	TRBD2	TRBV11-2	NA
CASSLWGRTETEAFF	TGTGCCAGCAGCCTATGGGGGCGGACGGAAACTGAAGCTTTCTTT	TRBJ1-1	NA	TRBV11-2	few
CASSIGGYLYTF	TGTGCCAGTAGTATAGGAGGGTACCTCTACACCTTC	TRBJ1-2	NA	TRBV19	NA
CSASAFASGKNTGELFF	TGCAGTGCTAGTGCGTTCGCTAGCGGGAAGAACACCGGGGAGCTGTTTTTT	TRBJ2-2	TRBD2	TRBV20-1	NA
CAIMGIGDTGELFF	TGTGCCATCATGGGAATAGGGGACACCGGGGAGCTGTTTTTT	TRBJ2-2	NA	TRBV10-3	NA
CASSRDRNNQPQHF	TGTGCCAGCAGTCGGGACAGGAACAATCAGCCCCAGCATTTT	TRBJ1-5	TRBD1	TRBV6-2/TRBV6-3	NA
CATSRVGVVSGYTF	TGTGCCACCAGCAGAGTAGGGGTAGTAAGTGGCTACACCTTC	TRBJ1-2	NA	TRBV15	NA
CASSLVGFTDTQYF	TGTGCCAGCAGCTTAGTTGGCTTCACAGATACGCAGTATTTT	TRBJ2-3	NA	TRBV11-2	few